Listed here is a single T cell receptor (beta chain). Germline CDR1 reads LNHDA; CDR2 reads SQIVND (reference sequence). The V and J ends lost 5 bases and 4 bases, in that order; junction bases with no gene match: 7. The CDR3 is 15 amino acids. This entry belongs to a study of control samples from healthy donors and cancer patients. Sequencing used immunoSEQ multiplex PCR; TCRdb keeps in-frame clones, though not all of them. The sample has about 160,000 clones, roughly nine tenths seen once. The chain joins TRBV19 to TRBJ2-3, with 9 positions matching TRBD1. The sequence was collected from a woman aged 30 to 39 in good health. The sample comprised blood. This CDR3 is CASSAGQGFSDTQYF. In nucleotides, the CDR3 is TGTGCCAGTAGTGCGGGACAGGGCTTTTCAGATACGCAGTATTTT.